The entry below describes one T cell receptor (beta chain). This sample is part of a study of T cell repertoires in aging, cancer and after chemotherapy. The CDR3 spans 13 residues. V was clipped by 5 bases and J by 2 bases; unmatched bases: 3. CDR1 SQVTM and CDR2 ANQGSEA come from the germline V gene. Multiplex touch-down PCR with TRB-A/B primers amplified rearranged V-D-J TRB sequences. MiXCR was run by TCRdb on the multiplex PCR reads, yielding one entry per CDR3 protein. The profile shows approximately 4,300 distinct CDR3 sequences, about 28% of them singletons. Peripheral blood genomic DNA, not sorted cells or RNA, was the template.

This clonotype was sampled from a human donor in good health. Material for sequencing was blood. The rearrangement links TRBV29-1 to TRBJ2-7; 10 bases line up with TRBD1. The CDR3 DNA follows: TGCAGCGTTTGGACAGGGGGTCCCTACGAGCAGTACTTC. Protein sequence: CSVWTGGPYEQYF.